The 21 T cell receptor beta chains given below trace back to one sample, sequenced in a study of cytomegalovirus exposure and HLA in healthy donors. Both 60 Vbeta primers and 13 Jbeta primers went into the PCR. Profiling relied on immunoSEQ multiplex PCR, and the TCRdb table lists in-frame clones only, not all of them. The sample carries a few hundred thousand clones, 80% to 85% recorded once. Sequencing was performed on PBMCs. Every receptor here comes from a woman aged 55-75 years in good health and CMV-seropositive.

The rearrangement links TRBV7-2 to TRBJ1-2, with 11 bases matching TRBD1. Per the germline V gene, CDR1 is SGHTA and CDR2 is FQGNSA. CDR3 length equals 14 residues. The junction had 5 bases not matched to a gene; V was cut back by 4 bases and J by 7 bases. CDR3 sequence (DNA): TGTGCCAGCAGCTCCGGGACAGGGGGATCTGGCTACACCTTC. The encoded protein is CASSSGTGGSGYTF.

This chain links TRBV18 with TRBJ2-3; D is undetermined. Germline CDR1 and CDR2: KGHSH and LQKENI. With 3 bases removed from V and 2 bases from J, the gap between germline ends came to 15 bases. This CDR3 comprises 16 residues. The CDR3 sequence is CASSPREGIATDTQYF. In DNA form, the CDR3 reads TGTGCCAGCTCACCTAGAGAAGGAATAGCCACAGATACGCAGTATTTT.

The chain employs TRBV29-1 and TRBJ2-4, with D possibly matching TRBD1 (5 bases). The germline V gene encodes CDR1 SQVTM and CDR2 ANQGSEA. V lost 3 bases to trimming and J lost 3 bases, with 9 bases between them. This CDR3 is 13 amino acids long. Written as DNA, the CDR3 is TGCAGCGTTGAGGCAGGGTTCAAAAACATTCAGTACTTC. This translates into CSVEAGFKNIQYF.

This clone was seen just once. This chain joins TRBV10-2 and TRBJ2-1; 8 nucleotides agree with TRBD2. Germline V gene lookup returns CDR1 WSHSY and CDR2 SAAADI. J gave up 4 bases and V 8 bases, and 7 bases lay outside the gene matches. The CDR3 extends over 14 amino acids. The CDR3 protein is CASGLAGLYNEQFF. CDR3 nucleotides: TGCGCCAGCGGGCTAGCGGGCCTATACAATGAGCAGTTCTTC.

The chain employs TRBV5-1 and TRBJ1-2; D unresolved. This CDR3 region has 13 residues. V shed 1 base and J shed 2 bases, with 6 bases lying between them. In germline, CDR1 is SGHRS, CDR2 YFSETQ. CDR3 residues: CASSLSENYGYTF. CDR3 DNA: TGCGCCAGCAGCTTGAGCGAAAACTATGGCTACACCTTC.

The chain links TRBV7-9 to TRBJ2-3; 9 nucleotides match TRBD2. This CDR3 has 17 amino acids. With V trimmed by 1 base and J by 1 base, 6 bases remained unmatched. CDR1 is SEHNR and CDR2 is FQNEAQ in the germline V gene (reference sequence). The CDR3, as DNA: TGTGCCAGCAGCTTAGGGGGCGGGAGGGCCCGCACAGATACGCAGTATTTT. This translates into CASSLGGGRARTDTQYF. The complete variable domain, with remaining parts taken from reference TRBV7-9 and TRBJ2-3, reads DTGVSQNPRHKITKRGQNVTFRCDPISEHNRLYWYRQTLGQGPEFLTYFQNEAQLEKSRLLSDRFSAERPKGSFSTLEIQRTEQGDSAMYLCASSLGGGRARTDTQYFGPGTRLTVL.

The chain couples TRBV7-9 to TRBJ2-3, with 13 bases lining up with TRBD2. Per the germline V gene, CDR1 is SEHNR and CDR2 is FQNEAQ (reference sequence). V lost 3 bases, J lost 3 bases, and 0 bases stayed unmatched. This CDR3 is built from 15 residues. The chain's CDR3 is CASSLTSGRTDTQYF. For the CDR3, the DNA is TGTGCCAGCAGCTTGACTAGCGGGAGGACAGATACGCAGTATTTT.

V is TRBV2 and J is TRBJ2-1; 10 nucleotides agree with TRBD2. This CDR3 is built from 15 residues. V shed 6 bases, J shed 8 bases, and the junction held 10 bases outside the gene matches. Germline V gene data show CDR1 as SNHLY and CDR2 as FYNNEI. The CDR3 spells CASRVGTSGTHEQFF. The CDR3 nucleotides are TGTGCCAGCAGGGTCGGTACTAGCGGGACCCATGAGCAGTTCTTC.

The V and J genes are TRBV14 and TRBJ2-3; 16 bases align to TRBD2. Trimming at V came to 3 bases and at J to 5 bases, leaving 11 bases not matched to a gene. The CDR3 has 19 residues. Germline CDR1 SGHDN, CDR2 FVKESK. For the CDR3, the DNA is TGTGCCAGCAGCCATCGCCAGGGACTAGCGGGAGGGTCCAGAGATACGCAGTATTTT. Its protein is CASSHRQGLAGGSRDTQYF.

The genes are TRBV10-3 and TRBJ2-2, with D possibly TRBD2 on 5 matching bases. CDR3 size: 11 residues. Germline V gene lookup returns CDR1 ENHRY and CDR2 SYGVKD. V was clipped by 8 bases and J by 5 bases, with 6 bases between them. In DNA, the CDR3 is TGTGCCATCTGGGAGACCGGGGAGCTGTTTTTT. Its translation is CAIWETGELFF.

The chain uses TRBV9 and TRBJ2-7, with TRBD1 identical over 9 bases. The CDR3 loop spans 17 amino acids. Trimming at V came to 4 bases and at J to 3 bases, leaving 14 bases not matched to a gene. The germline gives CDR1 SGDLS, CDR2 YYNGEE. The DNA of the CDR3 is TGTGCCAGCAGCTATAGCGCCTCCGGGACAGGGATCTACGAGCAGTACTTC. It specifies CASSYSASGTGIYEQYF.

This clone has a single count. This chain links TRBV5-1 with TRBJ1-1; 10 nucleotides match TRBD1. The V gene end was trimmed by 4 bases and the J gene end by 4 bases; junction bases not matched to a gene: 7. The CDR3 totals 15 residues. Per the germline V gene, CDR1 is SGHRS and CDR2 is YFSETQ. DNA of the CDR3: TGCGCCAGCAGCATCCGGACAGGGGGTGTCACTGAAGCTTTCTTT. Encoded protein: CASSIRTGGVTEAFF.

In regard to this clone: Additional DNA sequences in this sample encode the identical CDR3. The rearrangement uses TRBV6-1 and TRBJ2-7; D perhaps matches TRBD2 (6 bases). Germline lookup yields CDR1 MNHNS and CDR2 SASEGT. Trimming pared 3 bases from V and 2 bases from J, leaving 11 bases between. This CDR3 is 14 amino acids long. CDR3 protein: CASSEGTGAYEQYF. The CDR3 region has the DNA TGTGCCAGCAGTGAGGGGACGGGGGCCTACGAGCAGTACTTC.

This clone was counted a single time. This chain links TRBV5-1 with TRBJ1-3; no reliable D call. Trimming stripped 7 bases from V and 0 bases from J, with 17 bases between. CDR3 length: 16 amino acids. Per germline, CDR1 SGHRS and CDR2 YFSETQ. The CDR3 coding sequence is TGCGCCAGCGGGGAGTGGGGAGGAACCTCTGGAAACACCATATATTTT. Its translation is CASGEWGGTSGNTIYF.

This chain uses TRBV5-1 with TRBJ1-5; possibly TRBD1 for D (6 bases). V was trimmed by 4 bases and J by 7 bases, leaving 18 bases between them. There are 15 residues in the CDR3. Germline V gives CDR1 SGHRS, CDR2 YFSETQ. DNA of the CDR3: TGCGCCAGCAGCCCGGACAGTGCCTGGGGCCAGCCCCAGCATTTT. The encoded protein is CASSPDSAWGQPQHF.

The V and J genes are TRBV27 and TRBJ2-4; 8 positions agree with TRBD2. Trimming at V came to 4 bases and at J to 8 bases, leaving 4 bases not matched to a gene. The length of the CDR3 is 13 residues. Germline CDR1 reads MNHEY; CDR2 reads SMNVEV (reference sequence). CDR3 sequence reads: CASSSREGYIQYF. CDR3 coding DNA: TGTGCCAGCAGTTCCCGGGAGGGGTACATTCAGTACTTC.

This chain joins TRBV15 and TRBJ1-3; D possibly corresponds to TRBD1 (6 bases). The V end lost 2 bases, the J end lost 1 base, and 6 bases lay between the germline ends. Germline CDR1 LNHNV, CDR2 YYDKDF (reference sequence). The CDR3 runs to 14 residues. Here the CDR3 DNA reads TGTGCCACCAGCAGAACAGGGTCTGGAAACACCATATATTTT. Protein product: CATSRTGSGNTIYF.

The V gene is TRBV6-5, the J gene TRBJ1-1; D is uncertain. CDR3 length: 12 residues. CDR1 is MNHEY, CDR2 SVGAGI, per germline. The germline V and J ends were trimmed by 11 bases and 1 base, with 11 bases remaining between them. Here the CDR3 reads CAAAGWNTEAFF. CDR3 DNA sequence: TGTGCCGCGGCGGGGTGGAACACTGAAGCTTTCTTT.

The chain couples TRBV6-5 to TRBJ1-5, with unresolved D. This CDR3 is 14 amino acids long. Per germline, CDR1 MNHEY and CDR2 SVGAGI. Trimming took 0 bases from V and 1 from J, leaving 4 bases between them. CDR3 residues: CASSYSESNQPQHF. CDR3 nucleotides: TGTGCCAGCAGTTACTCGGAGAGCAATCAGCCCCAGCATTTT.

Written as DNA, the CDR3 is TGCGCCAGCAGTGAGTCAAGACAGGGGAGCTACGAGCAGTACTTC. Its translation is CASSESRQGSYEQYF. The J gene is TRBJ2-7, the V gene TRBV10-1, with TRBD1 matching over 8 bases. Germline CDR1 reads WNHNN; CDR2 reads SYGVQD (reference sequence). The V segment lost 0 bases and the J segment 3 bases; nucleotides outside the gene matches: 4. The CDR3 consists of 15 residues.

This clone has only a few counts. V is TRBV5-1 and J is TRBJ1-2; tentative D call: TRBD1 (5 bases). V was trimmed by 0 bases and J by 8 bases, leaving 17 bases between them. Germline CDR1 reads SGHRS; CDR2 reads YFSETQ. This CDR3 comprises 15 residues. CDR3 in amino acids: CASSLEAGFRYGYTF. The CDR3 bases are TGCGCCAGCAGCTTGGAGGCAGGGTTCCGGTACGGCTACACCTTC. The full variable domain, with the rest looked up from reference TRBV5-1 and TRBJ1-2, is KAGVTQTPRYLIKTRGQQVTLSCSPISGHRSVSWYQQTPGQGLQFLFEYFSETQRNKGNFPGRFSGRQFSNSRSEMNVSTLELGDSALYLCASSLEAGFRYGYTFGSGTRLTVV.